These 16 T cell receptor beta chains were sequenced from one sample in a study of CD8+ T cells in alopecia areata. It was cDNA, reverse transcribed from extracted RNA, that served as the sequencing template. Repertoires were generated with immunoSEQ multiplex PCR, while TCRdb's copy carries only in-frame clones and drops some. Found here are around 70,000 clones, over 25% of them singletons; the top ten hold about 15%. Treatment reported: oral pan-JAK inhibitor, 5-10 mg twice daily. The sequences come from CD8+ T cells sorted from blood, collected at week 4, from a patient treated with tofacitinib. Receptors were obtained from a human donor with alopecia areata.

There are many counts of this clone. The rearrangement uses TRBV5-1 and TRBJ2-1, with 7 positions matching TRBD2. This CDR3 is 14 amino acids long. Germline values: CDR1 SGHRS, CDR2 YFSETQ. The V and J ends lost 1 base and 2 bases, in that order; junction bases with no gene match: 0. The CDR3 DNA follows: TGCGCCAGCAGCTTGAGCGGGGCCTACAATGAGCAGTTCTTC. This encodes CASSLSGAYNEQFF.

V gene TRBV29-1 combines with J gene TRBJ2-1; TRBD2 matches at 8 bases. Germline CDR1 reads SQVTM; CDR2 reads ANQGSEA. V was pared by 6 bases and J by 8 bases, with 15 bases of the junction left unmatched. The length of the CDR3 is 15 residues. In DNA, the CDR3 is TGCAGCGTCCAACCCCGTCGCGGGAGGAGTGATGAGCAGTTCTTC. It yields the protein CSVQPRRGRSDEQFF.

The chain joins TRBV28 to TRBJ1-5; no clear D gene. Trimming stripped 5 bases from V and 0 bases from J, with 11 bases between. The CDR3 spans 15 residues. CDR1 MDHEN and CDR2 SYDVKM come from the germline V gene. For the CDR3, the DNA is TGTGCCAGCAGTCCTACAGCGTATAGCAATCAGCCCCAGCATTTT. Its translation is CASSPTAYSNQPQHF.

There are a few counts of this clone. This same CDR3 is encoded by further DNA sequences in the sample. This sequence joins TRBV6-5 and TRBJ2-7, with D tentatively TRBD2 (5 bases). From germline, CDR1 is MNHEY and CDR2 SVGAGI. The V gene lost 3 bases and the J gene lost 1 base, with 7 bases spanning the gap. There are 13 residues in the CDR3. The CDR3 here is CASSYRGSYEQYF. The CDR3 bases are TGTGCCAGCAGTTATCGGGGTTCCTACGAGCAGTACTTC.

V usage is TRBV29-1 and J usage is TRBJ2-1; 10 bases line up with TRBD2. The CDR3 has 15 residues. After removal of 3 bases from V and 2 bases from J, the junction contained 4 bases not matched to a gene. Germline CDR1 is SQVTM and CDR2 is ANQGSEA. The CDR3: CSVEEREGTYNEQFF. CDR3 in DNA: TGCAGCGTTGAGGAGCGGGAGGGCACCTACAATGAGCAGTTCTTC.

This clone has more than one count but fewer than ten. V and J are TRBV6-5 and TRBJ2-3; D gene uncertain. CDR1 MNHEY and CDR2 SVGAGI come from the germline V gene. The CDR3 spans 15 residues. Trimming stripped 5 bases from V and 1 base from J, with 13 bases between. The CDR3 DNA reads as TGTGCCAGCAGTCCTGTGGTTTCCCGCACAGATACGCAGTATTTT. This translates into CASSPVVSRTDTQYF.

The J gene is TRBJ1-1, the V gene TRBV29-1; D might be TRBD1 (5 bases). V lost 5 bases, J lost 6 bases, and 13 bases lay in between. The CDR3 contains 12 residues. CDR1 SQVTM and CDR2 ANQGSEA come from the germline V gene. This chain's CDR3 is CSVSDRGAEAFF. Written as DNA, the CDR3 is TGCAGCGTTAGTGACCGGGGGGCTGAAGCTTTCTTT. Full variable domain (outside the CDR3, taken from reference TRBV29-1 and TRBJ1-1): SAVISQKPSRDICQRGTSLTIQCQVDSQVTMMFWYRQQPGQSLTLIATANQGSEATYESGFVIDKFPISRPNLTFSTLTVSNMSPEDSSIYLCSVSDRGAEAFFGQGTRLTVV.

This clone was detected only a few times. The rearrangement uses TRBV7-9 and TRBJ2-5; TRBD2 might be the D (5 bases). V lost 4 bases, J lost 0 bases, and 9 bases lay in between. Germline CDR1 SEHNR, CDR2 FQNEAQ (reference sequence). The length of the CDR3 is 14 residues. CDR3 nucleotide sequence: TGTGCCAGCAGCTCAGGACTCGACCAAGAGACCCAGTACTTC. It yields the protein CASSSGLDQETQYF.

This chain links TRBV4-2 with TRBJ1-1; D remains ambiguous. Germline V lookup: CDR1 LGHNA, CDR2 YNFKEQ. The CDR3 contains 15 residues. Trimming removed 4 bases from V and 6 bases from J, with 18 bases in between. The DNA for the CDR3 is TGTGCCAGCAGCCGCTTAAAGCCGCCTGAGGCTGAAGCTTTCTTT. Amino acids: CASSRLKPPEAEAFF.

This clone was recorded a few times. Here the CDR3 DNA reads TGTGCCAGCAGCTCGACCCTCTACGAGCAGTACTTC. Translation gives CASSSTLYEQYF. The rearrangement uses TRBV7-9 and TRBJ2-7, with unresolved D. Germline CDR1 is SEHNR and CDR2 is FQNEAQ (reference sequence). Trimming removed 4 bases at V and 3 bases at J, with 7 bases between. The CDR3 length is 12 residues.

V usage is TRBV29-1 and J usage is TRBJ1-4; TRBD1 might be the D (6 bases). This CDR3 is built from 13 residues. Germline values: CDR1 SQVTM, CDR2 ANQGSEA. V was shortened by 7 bases and J by 8 bases, with 17 bases between the two germline ends. CDR3 sequence: CSARPGTHEKLFF. Here the CDR3 DNA reads TGCAGCGCAAGGCCCGGGACACACGAAAAACTGTTTTTT.

This clone has a handful of counts. The V gene is TRBV5-6, the J gene TRBJ2-7; D is perhaps TRBD1 (5 bases). The CDR3 consists of 16 residues. Trimming left V 0 bases short and J 5 bases short, with 18 bases between. Per germline, CDR1 SGHDT and CDR2 YYEEEE. The CDR3 DNA reads as TGTGCCAGCAGCTTGGGTTTGCCAGGGCGCTGGAACGAGCAGTACTTC. This gives the protein CASSLGLPGRWNEQYF.

Only a few counts were recorded for this clone. The rearrangement joins TRBV11-2 to TRBJ2-7; the match to TRBD2 covers 8 bases. In germline, CDR1 is SGHAT, CDR2 FQNNGV. The CDR3 loop spans 15 amino acids. After removal of 3 bases from V and 4 bases from J, the junction contained 8 bases not matched to a gene. CDR3 nucleotide sequence: TGTGCCAGCAGCTTTGTAACGGGAGGGCCTTACGAGCAGTACTTC. It encodes CASSFVTGGPYEQYF.

As concerns this clone: The sample holds other DNA sequences that translate to the same CDR3. V and J are TRBV7-9 and TRBJ2-1; TRBD2 might be the D (5 bases). Trimming removed 5 bases from V and 3 bases from J, with 8 bases in between. The germline gives CDR1 SEHNR, CDR2 FQNEAQ (reference sequence). The CDR3 totals 13 residues. CDR3 protein: CASSPRGYNEQFF. For the CDR3, the DNA is TGTGCCAGCAGCCCCCGGGGCTACAATGAGCAGTTCTTC.

This rearrangement joins TRBV29-1 to TRBJ2-1; either TRBD1 or TRBD2 may supply D (5 bases each). The CDR3 extends over 16 amino acids. Trimming left V 1 base short and J 8 bases short, with 21 bases between. Germline assignment: CDR1 SQVTM and CDR2 ANQGSEA. The CDR3 DNA is TGCAGCGTTGAAGCGGCTAGTGGACACCGGGGCCATGAGCAGTTCTTC. Translation: CSVEAASGHRGHEQFF.

The genes are TRBV19 and TRBJ2-5; 8 bases are shared with TRBD2. The germline V gene has CDR1 LNHDA and CDR2 SQIVND (reference sequence). CDR3 length: 15 amino acids. J was trimmed by 5 bases and V by 7 bases; bases with no gene match: 12. The CDR3 DNA follows: TGTGCCAGTACCCAAAAAAGCGGGAGCGGTGAGACCCAGTACTTC. This translates into CASTQKSGSGETQYF. Based on the CDR3 plus reference TRBV19 and TRBJ2-5, the full variable domain is DGGITQSPKYLFRKEGQNVTLSCEQNLNHDAMYWYRQDPGQGLRLIYYSQIVNDFQKGDIAEGYSVSREKKESFPLTVTSAQKNPTAFYLCASTQKSGSGETQYFGPGTRLLVL.